This T cell receptor beta chain appears in the sequencing data of a study of control samples from healthy donors and cancer patients. This CDR3 has 16 amino acids. Germline values: CDR1 MNHEY, CDR2 SVGAGI. Losses at the gene ends were 0 bases for V and 7 bases for J; bases not matched to a gene: 2. Profiled with immunoSEQ multiplex PCR; TCRdb holds only in-frame clones, not every one. The sample includes tens of thousands of clones, approximately 80% seen only once; the top ten take approximately 30%. The chain is built from TRBV6-5 and TRBJ2-1; 14 nucleotides line up with TRBD2. Sequenced: PBMCs. The TCR sequence derives from a man aged 55 to 70 with head and neck cancer. The CDR3 sequence: CASSYSGTSGGNEQFF. The CDR3 DNA sequence: TGTGCCAGCAGTTACTCCGGGACTAGCGGGGGTAATGAGCAGTTCTTC.